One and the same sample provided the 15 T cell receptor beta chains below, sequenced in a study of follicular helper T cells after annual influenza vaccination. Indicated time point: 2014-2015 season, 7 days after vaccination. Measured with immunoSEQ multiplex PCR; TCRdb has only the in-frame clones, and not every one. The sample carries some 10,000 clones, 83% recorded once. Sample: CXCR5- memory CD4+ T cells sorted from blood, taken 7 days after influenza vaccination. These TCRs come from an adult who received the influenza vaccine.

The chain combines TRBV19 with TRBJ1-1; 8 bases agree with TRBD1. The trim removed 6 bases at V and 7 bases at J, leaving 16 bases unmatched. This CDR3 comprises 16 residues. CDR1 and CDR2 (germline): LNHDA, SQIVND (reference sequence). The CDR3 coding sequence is TGTGCCAGTAGCAGAGGACAGGGCGCGGGGATCGTTGAAGCTTTCTTT. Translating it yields CASSRGQGAGIVEAFF.

CDR3 nucleotides: TGTGCCAGCGATCTCAAAGCTTACAGCGACACACGACCTGGAAACACCATATATTTT. Translation gives CASDLKAYSDTRPGNTIYF. V gene TRBV5-5 combines with J gene TRBJ1-3, with D uncertain. The CDR3 totals 19 residues. V dropped 7 bases and J dropped 2 bases, with 28 bases sitting between them. Germline V gene sequence: CDR1 SGHKS, CDR2 YYEKEE (reference sequence).

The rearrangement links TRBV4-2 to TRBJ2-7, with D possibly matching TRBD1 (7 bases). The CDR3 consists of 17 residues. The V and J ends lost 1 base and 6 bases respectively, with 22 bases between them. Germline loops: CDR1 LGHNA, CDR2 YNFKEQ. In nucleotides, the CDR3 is TGTGCCAGCAGCCAAGGACCGGGGACAGACCTGCGGGGCGAGCAGTACTTC. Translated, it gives CASSQGPGTDLRGEQYF.

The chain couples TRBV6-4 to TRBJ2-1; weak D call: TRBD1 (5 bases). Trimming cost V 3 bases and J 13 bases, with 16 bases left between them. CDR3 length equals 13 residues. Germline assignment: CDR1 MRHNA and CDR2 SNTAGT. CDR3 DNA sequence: TGTGCCAGCAGTGAGGGGCCTGGCGGTCAACAGTTCTTC. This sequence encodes CASSEGPGGQQFF.

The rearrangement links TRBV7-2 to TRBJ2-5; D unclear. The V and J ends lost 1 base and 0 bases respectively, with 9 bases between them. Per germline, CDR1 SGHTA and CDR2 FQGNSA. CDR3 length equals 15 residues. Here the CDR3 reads CASSLVMADQETQYF. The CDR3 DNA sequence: TGTGCCAGCAGCTTAGTTATGGCGGACCAAGAGACCCAGTACTTC.

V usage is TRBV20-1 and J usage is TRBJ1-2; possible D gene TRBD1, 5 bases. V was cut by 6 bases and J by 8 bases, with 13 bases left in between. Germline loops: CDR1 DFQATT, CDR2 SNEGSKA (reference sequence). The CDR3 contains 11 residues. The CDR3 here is CSAGDLLGYTF. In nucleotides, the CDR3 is TGCAGTGCGGGGGACCTCTTGGGCTACACCTTC.

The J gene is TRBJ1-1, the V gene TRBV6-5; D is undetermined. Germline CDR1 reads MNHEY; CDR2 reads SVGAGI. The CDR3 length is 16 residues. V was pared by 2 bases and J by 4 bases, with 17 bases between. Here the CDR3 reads CASSYTLGGKGTEAFF. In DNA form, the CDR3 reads TGTGCCAGCAGTTACACCCTAGGAGGTAAAGGCACTGAAGCTTTCTTT.

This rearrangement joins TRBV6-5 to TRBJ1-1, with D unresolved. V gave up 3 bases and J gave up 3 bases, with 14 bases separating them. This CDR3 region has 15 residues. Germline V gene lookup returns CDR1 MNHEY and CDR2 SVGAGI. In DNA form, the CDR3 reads TGTGCCAGCAGTTATGTATCGCAGAAATACACTGAAGCTTTCTTT. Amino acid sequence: CASSYVSQKYTEAFF.

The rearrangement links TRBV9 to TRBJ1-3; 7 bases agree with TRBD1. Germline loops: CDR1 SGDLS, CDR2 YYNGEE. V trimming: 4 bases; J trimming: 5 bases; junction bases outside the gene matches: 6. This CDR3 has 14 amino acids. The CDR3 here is CASSPRQGRNTIYF. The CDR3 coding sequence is TGTGCCAGCAGCCCCCGACAGGGAAGAAACACCATATATTTT.

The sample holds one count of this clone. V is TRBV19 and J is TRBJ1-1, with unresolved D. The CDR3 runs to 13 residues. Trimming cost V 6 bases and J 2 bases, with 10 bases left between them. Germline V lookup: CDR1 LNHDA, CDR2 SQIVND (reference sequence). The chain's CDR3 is CASRLQVNTEAFF. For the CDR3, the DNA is TGTGCCAGTAGACTACAAGTAAACACTGAAGCTTTCTTT.

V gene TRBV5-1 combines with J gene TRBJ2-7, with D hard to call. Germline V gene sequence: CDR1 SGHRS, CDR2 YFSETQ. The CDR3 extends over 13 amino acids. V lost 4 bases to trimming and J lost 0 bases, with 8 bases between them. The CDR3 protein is CASSLAPSYEQYF. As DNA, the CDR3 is TGCGCCAGCAGCCTCGCACCCTCCTACGAGCAGTACTTC. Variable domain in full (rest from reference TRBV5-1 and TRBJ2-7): KAGVTQTPRYLIKTRGQQVTLSCSPISGHRSVSWYQQTPGQGLQFLFEYFSETQRNKGNFPGRFSGRQFSNSRSEMNVSTLELGDSALYLCASSLAPSYEQYFGPGTRLTVT.

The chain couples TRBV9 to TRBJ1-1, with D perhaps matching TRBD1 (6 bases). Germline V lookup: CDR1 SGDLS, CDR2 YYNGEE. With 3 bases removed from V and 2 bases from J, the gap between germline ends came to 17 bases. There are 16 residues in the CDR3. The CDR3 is CASSALPGHLNTEAFF. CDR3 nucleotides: TGTGCCAGCAGCGCGTTGCCGGGACACTTAAACACTGAAGCTTTCTTT.

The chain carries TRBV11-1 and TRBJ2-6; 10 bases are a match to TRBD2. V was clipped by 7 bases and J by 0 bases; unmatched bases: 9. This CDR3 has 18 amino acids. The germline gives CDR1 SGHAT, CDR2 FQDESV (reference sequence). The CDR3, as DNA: TGTGCCAGCACCTTGGGAAGCGGGGGGGCCTCTGGGGCCAACGTCCTGACTTTC. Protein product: CASTLGSGGASGANVLTF.

The CDR3 DNA is TGTGCCAGCAGCCCACGTTTACAGGGACAGAACACTGAAGCTTTCTTT. Translating gives CASSPRLQGQNTEAFF. This chain connects TRBV11-1 to TRBJ1-1, with a tentative D call TRBD1 (6 bases). In germline, CDR1 is SGHAT, CDR2 FQDESV (reference sequence). The CDR3 length is 16 residues. V dropped 5 bases and J dropped 1 base, with 17 bases sitting between them.

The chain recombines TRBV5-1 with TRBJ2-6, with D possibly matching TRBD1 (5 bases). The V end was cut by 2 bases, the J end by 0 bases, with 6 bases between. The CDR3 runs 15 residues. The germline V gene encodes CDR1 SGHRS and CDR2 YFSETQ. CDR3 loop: CASSLQDSGANVLTF. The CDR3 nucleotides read TGCGCCAGCAGCTTACAGGACTCTGGGGCCAACGTCCTGACTTTC.